The next 19 T cell receptor beta chains were all read from a single sample in a study of Ad26.COV2.S vaccination and SARS-CoV-2 variants. Data came from immunoSEQ multiplex PCR; TCRdb stores just in-frame clones and leaves some out. This sample carries around 370,000 clones, 85% of them seen once, and the ten largest clones take roughly 3.3%. Treatment described: roughly 18 received Ad26.COV2.S at low or high dose, single or two shots; about five received placebo; per-sample allocation not given. Specimens were obtained on day 63 following the first vaccine or placebo injection. Sequencing was performed on peripheral blood, taken in a trial of Ad26.COV2.S vaccine versus placebo. All receptors come from a person aged 18 to 65 who received the Ad26.COV2.S COVID-19 vaccine or a placebo.

V usage is TRBV6-5 and J usage is TRBJ2-1; D unclear. V lost 7 bases, J lost 9 bases, and 7 bases lay in between. In germline, CDR1 is MNHEY, CDR2 SVGAGI. This CDR3 comprises 10 residues. In nucleotides, the CDR3 is TGTGCCAGCAAAGACCGTGAGCAGTTCTTC. Protein sequence: CASKDREQFF.

V is TRBV28 and J is TRBJ1-2, with D unclear. Between the trimmed V and J ends, which lost 6 bases and 8 bases, there was a span of 16 bases. CDR1 is MDHEN and CDR2 is SYDVKM in the germline V gene. CDR3 size: 13 residues. CDR3 nucleotides: TGTGCCAGCAGGAAAAACCTATCCTACGGCTACACCTTC. This sequence encodes CASRKNLSYGYTF.

Concerning this clone: Other DNA sequences within the sample encode an identical CDR3. In DNA form, the CDR3 reads TGCAGTGCCGTGGGAAACGAGCAGTACTTC. Amino acid sequence: CSAVGNEQYF. The V call is TRBV20-1, the J call TRBJ2-7; D unresolved. The CDR3 runs 10 residues. Trimming removed 6 bases from V and 5 bases from J, with 8 bases in between. Germline lookup yields CDR1 DFQATT and CDR2 SNEGSKA (reference sequence).

The V and J genes are TRBV7-2 and TRBJ1-2; TRBD1 agrees at 8 bases. Germline CDR1 reads SGHTA; CDR2 reads FQGNSA. CDR3 length equals 15 residues. Trimming removed 6 bases from V and 8 bases from J; junction bases left unmatched: 14. CDR3 DNA: TGTGCCAGCAGACTCACTGTGGCAGGGGGCGAGGGCTACACCTTC. This sequence encodes CASRLTVAGGEGYTF.

The rearrangement joins TRBV6-2 or TRBV6-3 to TRBJ2-7, with unresolved D. Trimming cost V 5 bases and J 3 bases, with 17 bases left between them. Germline CDR1 and CDR2: MNHEY and SVGEGT. The CDR3 spans 15 residues. The CDR3: CASSPLPPTLYEQYF. CDR3 DNA: TGTGCCAGCAGTCCCCTCCCCCCCACCCTCTACGAGCAGTACTTC.

The V and J genes are TRBV30 and TRBJ2-5; either TRBD1 or TRBD2 may fit D (6 bases each). This CDR3 has 15 residues. Trimming removed 3 bases from V and 5 bases from J, with 19 bases in between. The germline gives CDR1 GTSNPN, CDR2 SVGIG (reference sequence). The CDR3 coding sequence is TGTGCCTGGAGCCCAGAGAGGGGGGTTTGGGAGACCCAGTACTTC. This codes for CAWSPERGVWETQYF. The complete variable domain, with remaining parts taken from reference TRBV30 and TRBJ2-5, reads SQTIHQWPATLVQPVGSPLSLECTVEGTSNPNLYWYRQAAGRGLQLLFYSVGIGQISSEVPQNLSASRPQDRQFILSSKKLLLSDSGFYLCAWSPERGVWETQYFGPGTRLLVL.

The V and J genes are TRBV6-6 and TRBJ2-7; 14 bases are shared with TRBD2. CDR1 is MNHNY and CDR2 is SVGAGI in the germline V gene (reference sequence). Unmatched junction bases numbered 13, after V lost 6 bases and J lost 6 bases. This CDR3 spans 17 amino acids. CDR3 protein: CASSRQGIGLAGGEQYF. DNA of the CDR3: TGTGCCAGCAGCCGACAGGGGATAGGACTAGCGGGAGGCGAGCAGTACTTC.

The chain carries TRBV11-2 and TRBJ2-4; tentative D call: TRBD2 (7 bases). Trimming took 0 bases from V and 7 from J, leaving 13 bases between them. This CDR3 comprises 15 residues. CDR1 is SGHAT, CDR2 FQNNGV, per germline. CDR3 in amino acids: CASSLDFGGPNIQYF. For the CDR3, the DNA is TGTGCCAGCAGCTTAGATTTCGGGGGGCCTAACATTCAGTACTTC.

The chain couples TRBV29-1 to TRBJ2-4; the D is unclear. This CDR3 has 14 amino acids. V dropped 4 bases and J dropped 3 bases, with 13 bases sitting between them. Germline V CDR1 and CDR2: SQVTM, ANQGSEA. This CDR3 is CSVVERSVKNIQYF. CDR3 sequence (DNA): TGCAGCGTTGTTGAGCGTTCGGTCAAAAACATTCAGTACTTC.

CDR3 sequence: CASSQRHRAPPSDTEAFF. The DNA of the CDR3 is TGCGCCAGCAGCCAACGTCACAGGGCCCCCCCCTCGGACACTGAAGCTTTCTTT. The rearrangement links TRBV4-1 to TRBJ1-1, with TRBD1 as a possible D gene (6 bases). Germline lookup yields CDR1 MGHRA and CDR2 YSYEKL. This CDR3 has 18 residues. V lost 2 bases and J 3 bases, leaving 22 bases between the germline ends.

This clone has a handful of counts. This chain links TRBV2 with TRBJ1-1; no reliable D call. This CDR3 comprises 13 residues. CDR1 is SNHLY and CDR2 is FYNNEI in the germline V gene. The germline V and J ends were trimmed by 6 bases and 1 base, with 9 bases remaining between them. Here the CDR3 reads CASSIGSNTEAFF. The CDR3 DNA sequence: TGTGCCAGCAGCATTGGGTCGAACACTGAAGCTTTCTTT.

The chain carries TRBV12-3 or TRBV12-4 and TRBJ2-7, with TRBD2 matching over 8 bases. The junction had 6 bases not matched to a gene; V was cut back by 4 bases and J by 7 bases. This CDR3 is 13 amino acids long. This CDR3 is CASSWTSRGEQYF. The DNA for the CDR3 is TGTGCCAGCAGTTGGACTAGCCGGGGGGAGCAGTACTTC.

This rearrangement joins TRBV5-4 to TRBJ2-3, with TRBD1 matching 10 bases. Germline V lookup: CDR1 SGHNT, CDR2 YYREEE (reference sequence). After removal of 5 bases from V and 3 bases from J, the junction contained 12 bases not matched to a gene. This CDR3 comprises 17 residues. The CDR3, as DNA: TGTGCCAGCAGGGCAGGGGACAGGGGTGGGAGAACAGATACGCAGTATTTT. It yields the protein CASRAGDRGGRTDTQYF.

CDR3 nucleotides: TGCGCCAGCAGCCCAGGACTGGGGACTGAAGCTTTCTTT. Translating it yields CASSPGLGTEAFF. The chain combines TRBV5-1 with TRBJ1-1; D is unclear. This CDR3 has 13 residues. V dropped 4 bases and J dropped 5 bases, with 12 bases sitting between them. The germline gives CDR1 SGHRS, CDR2 YFSETQ.

This chain's CDR3 is CASSIRDSNEKLFF. The DNA of the CDR3 is TGTGCCAGTAGTATCCGGGACAGTAATGAAAAACTGTTTTTT. V gene TRBV19 combines with J gene TRBJ1-4, with 7 bases identical to TRBD1. Germline CDR1 LNHDA, CDR2 SQIVND (reference sequence). The V and J ends lost 3 bases and 4 bases, in that order; junction bases with no gene match: 2. This CDR3 has 14 amino acids.

The rearrangement uses TRBV3-1 (or the pseudogene TRBV3-2) and TRBJ1-1; the D gene is possibly TRBD1 (5 bases). This CDR3 has 16 amino acids. The germline gives CDR1 LGHDT, CDR2 YNNKEL (reference sequence). Trimming cost V 4 bases and J 1 base, with 16 bases left between them. In DNA, the CDR3 is TGTGCCAGCAGCCCTCGGAGAGGGGTGGCGAACACTGAAGCTTTCTTT. This encodes CASSPRRGVANTEAFF.

This clone was seen a few times. The chain uses TRBV5-6 and TRBJ2-7; D gene unclear. Germline CDR1 reads SGHDT; CDR2 reads YYEEEE. The CDR3 length is 14 residues. Trimming pared 6 bases from V and 1 base from J, leaving 14 bases between. The CDR3 coding sequence is TGTGCCAGCACCCAACCCGGCGAATCCTACGAGCAGTACTTC. Translated: CASTQPGESYEQYF.

The rearrangement uses TRBV14 and TRBJ1-1, with TRBD1 matching 9 bases. J lost 5 bases, V lost 4 bases, and 11 bases had no gene match. The germline V gene has CDR1 SGHDN and CDR2 FVKESK. The CDR3 has 16 residues. The CDR3 loop reads CASSPDRGAGGTEAFF. In nucleotides, the CDR3 is TGTGCCAGCAGCCCTGACAGGGGGGCCGGGGGAACTGAAGCTTTCTTT.

This sequence joins TRBV7-9 and TRBJ2-7; D might be TRBD1 (6 bases). The CDR3 totals 13 residues. With 6 bases removed from V and 2 bases from J, the gap between germline ends came to 11 bases. Per the germline V gene, CDR1 is SEHNR and CDR2 is FQNEAQ (reference sequence). The CDR3 DNA is TGTGCCAGCAGTCGGACAGCCGCCTACGAGCAGTACTTC. Its translation: CASSRTAAYEQYF.